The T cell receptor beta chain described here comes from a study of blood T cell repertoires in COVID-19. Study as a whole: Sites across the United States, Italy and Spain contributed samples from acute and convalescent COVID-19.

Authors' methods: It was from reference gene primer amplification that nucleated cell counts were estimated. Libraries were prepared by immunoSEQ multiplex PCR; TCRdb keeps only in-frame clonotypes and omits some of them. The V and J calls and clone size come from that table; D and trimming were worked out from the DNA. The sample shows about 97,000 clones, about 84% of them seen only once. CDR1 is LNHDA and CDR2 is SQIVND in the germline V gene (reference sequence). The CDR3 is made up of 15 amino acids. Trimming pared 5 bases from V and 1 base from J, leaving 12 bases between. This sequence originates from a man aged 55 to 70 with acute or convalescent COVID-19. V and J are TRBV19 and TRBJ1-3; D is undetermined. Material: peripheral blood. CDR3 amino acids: CASSQRPLSGNTIYF. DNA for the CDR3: TGTGCCAGTAGTCAGCGGCCTCTATCTGGAAACACCATATATTTT.